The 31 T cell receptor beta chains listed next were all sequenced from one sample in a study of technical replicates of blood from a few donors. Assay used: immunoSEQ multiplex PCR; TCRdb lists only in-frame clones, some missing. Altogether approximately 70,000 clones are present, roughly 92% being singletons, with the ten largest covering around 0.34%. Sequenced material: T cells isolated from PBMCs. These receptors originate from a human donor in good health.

CDR3 DNA sequence: TGTGCCAGCCACCCGGGGCAGGGGATAAACACCATATATTTT. Translation: CASHPGQGINTIYF. The chain links TRBV5-5 to TRBJ1-3; possible D gene TRBD1, 6 bases. Trimming removed 7 bases from V and 6 bases from J, with 17 bases in between. This CDR3 spans 14 amino acids. The germline V gene has CDR1 SGHKS and CDR2 YYEKEE (reference sequence).

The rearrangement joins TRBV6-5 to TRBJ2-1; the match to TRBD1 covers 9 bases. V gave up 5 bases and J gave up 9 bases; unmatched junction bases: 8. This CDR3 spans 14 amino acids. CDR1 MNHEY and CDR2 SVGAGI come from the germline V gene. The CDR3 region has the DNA TGTGCCAGCAGTACGGGGACAGGGTATTCTGAGCAGTTCTTC. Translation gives CASSTGTGYSEQFF.

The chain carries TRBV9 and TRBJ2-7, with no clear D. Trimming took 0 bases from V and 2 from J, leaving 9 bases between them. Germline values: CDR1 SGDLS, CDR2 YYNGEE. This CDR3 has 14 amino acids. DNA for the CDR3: TGTGCCAGCAGCGTAGGGCCCATGACCTACGAGCAGTACTTC. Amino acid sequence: CASSVGPMTYEQYF. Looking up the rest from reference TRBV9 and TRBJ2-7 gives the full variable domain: DSGVTQTPKHLITATGQRVTLRCSPRSGDLSVYWYQQSLDQGLQFLIQYYNGEERAKGNILERFSAQQFPDLHSELNLSSLELGDSALYFCASSVGPMTYEQYFGPGTRLTVT.

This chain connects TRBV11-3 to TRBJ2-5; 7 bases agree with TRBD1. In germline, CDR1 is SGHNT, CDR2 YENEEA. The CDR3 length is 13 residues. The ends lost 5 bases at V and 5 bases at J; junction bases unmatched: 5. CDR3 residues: CASSRTGAETQYF. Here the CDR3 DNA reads TGTGCCAGCAGCAGAACAGGGGCCGAGACCCAGTACTTC. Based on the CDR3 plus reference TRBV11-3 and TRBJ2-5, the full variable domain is EAGVVQSPRYKIIEKKQPVAFWCNPISGHNTLYWYLQNLGQGPELLIRYENEEAVDDSQLPKDRFSAERLKGVDSTLKIQPAELGDSAVYLCASSRTGAETQYFGPGTRLLVL.

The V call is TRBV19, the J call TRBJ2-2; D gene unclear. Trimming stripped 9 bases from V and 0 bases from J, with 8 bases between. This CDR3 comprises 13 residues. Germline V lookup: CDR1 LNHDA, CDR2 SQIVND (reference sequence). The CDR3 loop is CASDTANTGELFF. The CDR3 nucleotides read TGTGCCAGCGACACAGCGAACACCGGGGAGCTGTTTTTT.

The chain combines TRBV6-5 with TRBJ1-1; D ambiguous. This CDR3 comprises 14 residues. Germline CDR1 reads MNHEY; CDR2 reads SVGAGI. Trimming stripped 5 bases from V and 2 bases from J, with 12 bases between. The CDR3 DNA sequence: TGTGCCAGCAGTAATAGACGGACTAACACTGAAGCTTTCTTT. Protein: CASSNRRTNTEAFF.

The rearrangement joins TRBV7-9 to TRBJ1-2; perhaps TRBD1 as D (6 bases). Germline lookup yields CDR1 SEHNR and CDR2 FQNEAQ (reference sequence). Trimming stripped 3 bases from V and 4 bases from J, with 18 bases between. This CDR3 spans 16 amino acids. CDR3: CASSFVGAGPLYGYTF. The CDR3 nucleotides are TGTGCCAGCAGCTTCGTGGGGGCAGGGCCCCTCTATGGCTACACCTTC.

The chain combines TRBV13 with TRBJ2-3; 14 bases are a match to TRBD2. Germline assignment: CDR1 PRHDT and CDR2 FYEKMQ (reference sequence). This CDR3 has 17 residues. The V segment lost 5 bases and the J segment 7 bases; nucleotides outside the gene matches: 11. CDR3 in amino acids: CASSPNSGLAGEHTQYF. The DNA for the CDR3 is TGTGCCAGCAGCCCCAATTCGGGACTAGCGGGAGAACATACGCAGTATTTT.

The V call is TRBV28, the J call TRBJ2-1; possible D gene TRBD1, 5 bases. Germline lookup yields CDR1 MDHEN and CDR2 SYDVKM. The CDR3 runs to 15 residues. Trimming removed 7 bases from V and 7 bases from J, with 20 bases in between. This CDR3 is CASTLIRVGSNEQFF. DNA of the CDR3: TGTGCCAGCACCCTAATCAGGGTAGGATCGAATGAGCAGTTCTTC.

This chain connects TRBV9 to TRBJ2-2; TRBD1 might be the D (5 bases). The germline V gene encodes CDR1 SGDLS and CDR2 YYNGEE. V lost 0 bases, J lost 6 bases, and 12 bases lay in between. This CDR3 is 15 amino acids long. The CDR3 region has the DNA TGTGCCAGCAGCGTAGGGGGCCTCTTATCCGGGGAGCTGTTTTTT. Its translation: CASSVGGLLSGELFF.

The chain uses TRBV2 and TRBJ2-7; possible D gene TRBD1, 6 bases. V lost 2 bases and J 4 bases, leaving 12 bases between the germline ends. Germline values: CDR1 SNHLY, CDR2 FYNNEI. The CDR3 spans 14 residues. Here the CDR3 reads CASSESTGKYEQYF. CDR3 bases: TGTGCCAGCAGTGAAAGTACAGGGAAGTACGAGCAGTACTTC.

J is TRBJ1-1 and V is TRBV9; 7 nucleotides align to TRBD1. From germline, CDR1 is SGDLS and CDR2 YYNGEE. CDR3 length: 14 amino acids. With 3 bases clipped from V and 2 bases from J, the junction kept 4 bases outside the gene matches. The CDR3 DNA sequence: TGTGCCAGCAGCGACGGGACAGCCAACACTGAAGCTTTCTTT. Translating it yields CASSDGTANTEAFF.

CDR3 DNA sequence: TGTGCCAGCAGTGAAGGGGCGGGGTCATGGGGATACACCGGGGAGCTGTTTTTT. Protein: CASSEGAGSWGYTGELFF. This chain uses TRBV6-1 with TRBJ2-2, with D possibly TRBD2 on 6 matching bases. Trimming pared 1 base from V and 3 bases from J, leaving 18 bases between. CDR1 and CDR2 from the germline V gene are MNHNS and SASEGT. The CDR3 has 18 amino acids.

The chain's CDR3 is CASSFTDLDTQYF. The CDR3 DNA follows: TGTGCCAGCAGCTTTACCGACTTAGATACGCAGTATTTT. The chain couples TRBV7-3 to TRBJ2-3; D is ambiguous. This CDR3 is 13 amino acids long. V was clipped by 3 bases and J by 5 bases, with 9 bases between them. Germline CDR1 and CDR2: SGHTA and FQGTGA.

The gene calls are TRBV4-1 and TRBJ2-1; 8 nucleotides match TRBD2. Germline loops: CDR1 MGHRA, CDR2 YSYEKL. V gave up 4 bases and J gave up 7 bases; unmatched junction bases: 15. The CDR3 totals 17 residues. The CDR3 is CASSLGLVAGLFNEQFF. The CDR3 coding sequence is TGCGCCAGCAGCCTAGGGTTGGTAGCGGGATTGTTTAATGAGCAGTTCTTC.

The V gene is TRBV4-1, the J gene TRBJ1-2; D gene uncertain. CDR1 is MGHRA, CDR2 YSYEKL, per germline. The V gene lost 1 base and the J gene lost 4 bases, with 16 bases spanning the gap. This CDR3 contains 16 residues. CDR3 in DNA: TGCGCCAGCAGCCAAGCCCCGGGGTATGCAAGCTATGGCTACACCTTC. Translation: CASSQAPGYASYGYTF.

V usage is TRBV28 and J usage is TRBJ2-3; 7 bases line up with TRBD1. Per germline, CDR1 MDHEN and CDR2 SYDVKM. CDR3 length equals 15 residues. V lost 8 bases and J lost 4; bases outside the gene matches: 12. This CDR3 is CASLSTGMVPDTQYF. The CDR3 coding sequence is TGTGCCAGCCTATCGACAGGGATGGTGCCAGATACGCAGTATTTT.

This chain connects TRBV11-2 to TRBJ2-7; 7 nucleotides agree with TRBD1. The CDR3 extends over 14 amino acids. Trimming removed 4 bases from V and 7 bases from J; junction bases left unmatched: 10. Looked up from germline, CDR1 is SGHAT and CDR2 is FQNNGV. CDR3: CASSSGRGYGEQYF. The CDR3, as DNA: TGTGCCAGCAGCTCAGGCAGGGGGTATGGGGAGCAGTACTTC.

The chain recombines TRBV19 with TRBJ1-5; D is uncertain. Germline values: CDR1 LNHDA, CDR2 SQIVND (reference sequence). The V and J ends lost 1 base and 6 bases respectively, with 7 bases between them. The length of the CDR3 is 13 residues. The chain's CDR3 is CASSIGRPQPQHF. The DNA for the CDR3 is TGTGCCAGTAGTATAGGCAGGCCTCAGCCCCAGCATTTT.

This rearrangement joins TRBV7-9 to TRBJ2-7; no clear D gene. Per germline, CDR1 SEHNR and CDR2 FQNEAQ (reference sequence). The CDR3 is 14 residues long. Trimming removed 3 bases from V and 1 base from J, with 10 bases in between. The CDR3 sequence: CASSLVTFSYEQYF. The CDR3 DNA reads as TGTGCCAGCAGCTTGGTCACTTTTTCCTACGAGCAGTACTTC.

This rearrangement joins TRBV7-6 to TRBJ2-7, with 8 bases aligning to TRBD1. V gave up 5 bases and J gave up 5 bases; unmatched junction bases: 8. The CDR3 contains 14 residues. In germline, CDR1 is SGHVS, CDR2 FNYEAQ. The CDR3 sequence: CASSLAGTGHEQYF. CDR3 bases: TGTGCCAGCAGCCTCGCTGGGACAGGCCACGAGCAGTACTTC.

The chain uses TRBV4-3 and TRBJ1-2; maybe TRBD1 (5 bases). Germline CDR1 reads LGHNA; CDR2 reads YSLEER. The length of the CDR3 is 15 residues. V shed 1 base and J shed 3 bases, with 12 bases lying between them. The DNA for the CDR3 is TGCGCCAGCAGCCAAGGGGTAGGGGAATACTATGGCTACACCTTC. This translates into CASSQGVGEYYGYTF.

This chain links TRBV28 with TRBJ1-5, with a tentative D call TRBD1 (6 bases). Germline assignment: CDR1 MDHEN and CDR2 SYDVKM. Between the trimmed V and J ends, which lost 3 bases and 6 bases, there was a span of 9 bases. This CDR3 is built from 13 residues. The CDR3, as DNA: TGTGCCAGCAGTTTTAAGGGGGTTCAGCCCCAGCATTTT. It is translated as CASSFKGVQPQHF.

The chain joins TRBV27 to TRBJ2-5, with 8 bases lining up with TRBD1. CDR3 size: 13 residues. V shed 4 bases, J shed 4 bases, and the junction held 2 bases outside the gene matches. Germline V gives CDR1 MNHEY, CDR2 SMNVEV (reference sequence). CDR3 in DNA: TGTGCCAGCAGTTCAGGGGGCACAGAGACCCAGTACTTC. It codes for CASSSGGTETQYF.

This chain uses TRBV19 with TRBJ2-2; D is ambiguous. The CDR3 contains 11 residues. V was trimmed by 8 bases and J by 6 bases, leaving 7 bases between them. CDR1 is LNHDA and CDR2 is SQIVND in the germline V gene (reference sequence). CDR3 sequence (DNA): TGTGCCAGTCGCGAATCCGGGGAGCTGTTTTTT. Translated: CASRESGELFF.

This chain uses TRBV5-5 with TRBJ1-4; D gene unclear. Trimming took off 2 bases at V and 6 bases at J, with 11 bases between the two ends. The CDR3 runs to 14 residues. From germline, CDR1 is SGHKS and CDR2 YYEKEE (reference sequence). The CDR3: CASSFPGADEKLFF. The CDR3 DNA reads TGTGCCAGCAGCTTCCCGGGTGCGGATGAAAAACTGTTTTTT.

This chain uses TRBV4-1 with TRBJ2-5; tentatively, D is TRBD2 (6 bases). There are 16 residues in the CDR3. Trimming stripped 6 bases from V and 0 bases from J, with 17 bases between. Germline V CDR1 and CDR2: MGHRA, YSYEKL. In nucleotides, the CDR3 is TGCGCCAGCAGAATCCGGGACTCAGAGTACCAAGAGACCCAGTACTTC. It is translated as CASRIRDSEYQETQYF.

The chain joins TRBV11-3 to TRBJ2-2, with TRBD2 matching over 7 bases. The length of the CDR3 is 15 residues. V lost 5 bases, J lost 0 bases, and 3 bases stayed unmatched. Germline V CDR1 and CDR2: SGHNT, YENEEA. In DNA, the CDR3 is TGTGCCAGCAGCCCAGCGGGAACGAACACCGGGGAGCTGTTTTTT. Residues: CASSPAGTNTGELFF.

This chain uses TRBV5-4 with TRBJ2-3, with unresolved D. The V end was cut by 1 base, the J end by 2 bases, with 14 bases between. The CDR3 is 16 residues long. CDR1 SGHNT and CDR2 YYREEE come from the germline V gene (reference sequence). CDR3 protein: CASSLLPGAVTDTQYF. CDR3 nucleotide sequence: TGTGCCAGCAGCTTGCTTCCAGGTGCCGTCACAGATACGCAGTATTTT.

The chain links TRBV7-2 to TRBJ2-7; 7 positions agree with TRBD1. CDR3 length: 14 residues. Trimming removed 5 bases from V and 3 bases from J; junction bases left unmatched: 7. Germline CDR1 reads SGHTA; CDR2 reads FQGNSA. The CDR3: CASSPRTGSYEQYF. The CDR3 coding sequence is TGTGCCAGCAGCCCAAGGACAGGTAGCTACGAGCAGTACTTC.

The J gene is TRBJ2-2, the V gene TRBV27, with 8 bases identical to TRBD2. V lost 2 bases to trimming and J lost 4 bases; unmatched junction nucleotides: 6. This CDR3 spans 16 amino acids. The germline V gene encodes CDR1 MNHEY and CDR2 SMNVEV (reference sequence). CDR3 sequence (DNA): TGTGCCAGCAGTTTAGCCGGGACTAGTATCACCGGGGAGCTGTTTTTT. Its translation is CASSLAGTSITGELFF.